Below, 6 T cell receptor beta chains from the same sample are listed, as sequenced in a study of technical replicates of blood from a few donors. Method: immunoSEQ multiplex PCR; TCRdb's copy keeps in-frame clones and lacks some. This table has just over 70,000 clones, approximately 96% appearing once. Specimen: T cells isolated from PBMCs. The receptors derive from a human donor in good health.

This clone was detected once. This chain links TRBV12-5 with TRBJ2-7, with D tentatively TRBD2 (6 bases). In germline, CDR1 is LGHNT, CDR2 FRNRAP. V was trimmed by 7 bases and J by 7 bases, leaving 14 bases between them. The CDR3 is 12 residues long. CDR3 region: CASEVGGSEQYF. The CDR3 bases are TGTGCTAGTGAGGTGGGGGGATCGGAGCAGTACTTC.

The chain links TRBV4-2 to TRBJ2-3, with 11 bases fitting TRBD1. CDR1 and CDR2 from the germline V gene are LGHNA and YNFKEQ. The CDR3 contains 17 residues. The junction had 7 bases not matched to a gene; V was cut back by 2 bases and J by 3 bases. CDR3 sequence reads: CASSQQAGTGGTDTQYF. For the CDR3, the DNA is TGTGCCAGCAGCCAACAGGCGGGGACAGGGGGTACAGATACGCAGTATTTT.

The CDR3 region has the DNA TGCAGCGTTCTCGGGAGCAACACCGGGGAGCTGTTTTTT. Protein: CSVLGSNTGELFF. The rearrangement links TRBV29-1 to TRBJ2-2; the D gene is possibly TRBD2 (6 bases). Trimming took off 5 bases at V and 2 bases at J, with 9 bases between the two ends. Germline CDR1 is SQVTM and CDR2 is ANQGSEA. The CDR3 extends over 13 amino acids.

This chain connects TRBV19 to TRBJ2-7; 8 nucleotides match TRBD1. This CDR3 is built from 15 residues. Germline trimming cut 2 bases from V and 5 bases from J; bases unmatched to any gene: 8. Germline loops: CDR1 LNHDA, CDR2 SQIVND (reference sequence). CDR3 sequence: CASSIIRQGRHEQYF. The DNA for the CDR3 is TGTGCCAGTAGTATAATTAGACAGGGGCGTCACGAGCAGTACTTC.

The genes are TRBV5-4 and TRBJ1-5; the D gene is possibly TRBD1 (5 bases). This CDR3 has 15 amino acids. Germline lookup yields CDR1 SGHNT and CDR2 YYREEE (reference sequence). V was shortened by 0 bases and J by 0 bases, with 7 bases between the two germline ends. CDR3 sequence: CASSLGGVSNQPQHF. CDR3 DNA: TGTGCCAGCAGCTTGGGGGGGGTTAGCAATCAGCCCCAGCATTTT.

This sequence joins TRBV27 and TRBJ2-7, with 10 bases fitting TRBD1. The ends lost 6 bases at V and 4 bases at J; junction bases unmatched: 9. The CDR3 length is 15 residues. Germline lookup yields CDR1 MNHEY and CDR2 SMNVEV (reference sequence). The CDR3 DNA reads as TGTGCCAGCAGCCAGGACAGGGGGTTCTCATACGAGCAGTACTTC. This encodes CASSQDRGFSYEQYF.